The entry that follows covers one T cell receptor beta chain sequence. Its antigen remains unknown. The CDR3 spans 15 residues. V was trimmed by 5 bases and J by 6 bases, leaving 19 bases between them. Per germline, CDR1 SEHNR and CDR2 FQNEAQ (reference sequence). The data originate from a study of cytomegalovirus exposure and HLA in healthy donors. Study results and limitations: Immune exposure information comprised only CMV serostatus. Data from an earlier analysis indicated that most TCR beta V segments were productive either about 90% or about 30% of the time.

Use of 60 Vbeta and 13 Jbeta primers characterized the PCR. Sequencing used immunoSEQ multiplex PCR; TCRdb keeps in-frame clones, though not all of them. The sample records approximately 210,000 clones, around 79% being singletons. The chain recombines TRBV7-9 with TRBJ1-2, with D possibly matching TRBD1 (6 bases). The sequence derives from a woman in her fifties or sixties in good health and CMV-seronegative. The sequenced sample was PBMCs. The CDR3 spells CASSTGAAGVHGYTF. CDR3 DNA sequence: TGTGCCAGCAGCACCGGGGCGGCAGGGGTCCATGGCTACACCTTC.